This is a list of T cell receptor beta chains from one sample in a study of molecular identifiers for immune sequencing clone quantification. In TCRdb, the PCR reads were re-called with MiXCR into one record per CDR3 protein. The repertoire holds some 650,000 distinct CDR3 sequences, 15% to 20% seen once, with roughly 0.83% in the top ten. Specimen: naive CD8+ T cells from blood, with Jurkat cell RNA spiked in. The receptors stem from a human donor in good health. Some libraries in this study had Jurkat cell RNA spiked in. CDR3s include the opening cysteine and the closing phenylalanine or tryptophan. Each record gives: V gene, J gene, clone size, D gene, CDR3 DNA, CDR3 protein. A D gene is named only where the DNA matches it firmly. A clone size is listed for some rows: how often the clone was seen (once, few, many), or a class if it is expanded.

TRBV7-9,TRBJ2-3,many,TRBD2,TGTGCCAGCAGCTTAGCCCCTATACTAGCGGGGGAATACGATACGCAGTATTTT,CASSLAPILAGEYDTQYF
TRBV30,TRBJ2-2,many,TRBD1,TGTGCCTGGAGTGTTGGGACAGCGAACACCGGGGAGCTGTTTTTT,CAWSVGTANTGELFF
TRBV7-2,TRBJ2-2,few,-,TGTGCCAGCAGCTTCCCCGAGACGAACACCGGGGAGCTGTTTTTT,CASSFPETNTGELFF
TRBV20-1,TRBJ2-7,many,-,TGCAGTGCCTATGCCAGGGGAAGCTCCTACGAGCAGTACTTC,CSAYARGSSYEQYF
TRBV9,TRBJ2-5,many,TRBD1,TGTGCCAGCAGCGACGACCCCAGGGGGAAGTACCAAGAGACCCAGTACTTC,CASSDDPRGKYQETQYF
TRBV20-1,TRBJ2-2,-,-,TGCAGTGCTAGAGATATGGCGAACACCGGGGAGCTGTTTTTT,CSARDMANTGELFF
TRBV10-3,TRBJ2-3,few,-,TGTGCCATCAGTGAGGGTCGCTACACAGATACGCAGTATTTT,CAISEGRYTDTQYF
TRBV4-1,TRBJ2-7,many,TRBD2,TGCGCCAGCAGCCACCTAGCCGGGACTAGCTTGGGTGAGCAGTACTTC,CASSHLAGTSLGEQYF
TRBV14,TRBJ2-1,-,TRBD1,TGTGCCAGCAGCCACCCGGGACAGGTTATTAATGAGCAGTTCTTC,CASSHPGQVINEQFF
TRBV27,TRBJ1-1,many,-,TGTGCCAGCAGTCTGACATATTTGAACACTGAAGCTTTCTTT,CASSLTYLNTEAFF
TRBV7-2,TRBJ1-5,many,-,TGTGCCAGCAGCTTAGAGTTCAGTCCTGAAAGCAATCAGCCCCAGCATTTT,CASSLEFSPESNQPQHF
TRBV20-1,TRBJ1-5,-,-,TGCAGTGCTAGAGGTACAGGGCGGTATAGCAATCAGCCCCAGCATTTT,CSARGTGRYSNQPQHF
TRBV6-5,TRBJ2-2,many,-,TGTGCCAGCAGTTACTCGAGGCAGAACACCGGGGAGCTGTTTTTT,CASSYSRQNTGELFF
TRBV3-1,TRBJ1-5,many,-,TGTGCCAGCAGCCAAGGGTCCGGACAGCCCCAGCATTTT,CASSQGSGQPQHF
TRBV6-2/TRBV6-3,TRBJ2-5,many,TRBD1,TGTGCCAGCAGACGAGGGGACAGGGGGCTCCAAGAGACCCAGTACTTC,CASRRGDRGLQETQYF
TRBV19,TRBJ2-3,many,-,TGTGCCAGTAGTATAAGGGTGGATACGCAGTATTTT,CASSIRVDTQYF
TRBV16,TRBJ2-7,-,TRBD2,TGTGCCAGCAGCCAATACGGGAGGGCCGGACGCGAGCAGTACTTC,CASSQYGRAGREQYF
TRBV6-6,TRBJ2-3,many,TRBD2,TGTGCCAGCAGTTACCTAATAGCGGGGGTCACAGATACGCAGTATTTT,CASSYLIAGVTDTQYF
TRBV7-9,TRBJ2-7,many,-,TGTGCCAGCAGCCAAGGGAGCCACGAGCAGTACTTC,CASSQGSHEQYF
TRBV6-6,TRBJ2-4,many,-,TGTGCCAGCAGTTACTGGGAGAGGGGCCTAAACATTCAGTACTTC,CASSYWERGLNIQYF
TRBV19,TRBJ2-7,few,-,TGTGCCAGTAGTACCCCCCCCAGACAGGAGCAGTACTTC,CASSTPPRQEQYF
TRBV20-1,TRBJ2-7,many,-,TGCAGTGCTAGAGATCTAAGGGGCCCCTACGAGCAGTACTTC,CSARDLRGPYEQYF
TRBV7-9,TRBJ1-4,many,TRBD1,TGTGCCAGCAGCGCGTTAACCGGGACAGGAGCAACTAATGAAAAACTGTTTTTT,CASSALTGTGATNEKLFF
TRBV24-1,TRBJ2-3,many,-,TGTGCCACCAGTGATTTAGGCCAGGTCGGCAAGGCAGATACGCAGTATTTT,CATSDLGQVGKADTQYF
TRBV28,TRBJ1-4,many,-,TGTGCCAGCAGTTCGAGGACATCTGCAACTAATGAAAAACTGTTTTTT,CASSSRTSATNEKLFF
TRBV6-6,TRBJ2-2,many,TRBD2,TGTGCCAGCAGTTGGACTAGCGCCGACACCGGGGAGCTGTTTTTT,CASSWTSADTGELFF
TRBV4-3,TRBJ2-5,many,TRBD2,TGCGCCAGCAGCCAAGATTTAGCGGGAGTCGGTGAGACCCAGTACTTC,CASSQDLAGVGETQYF
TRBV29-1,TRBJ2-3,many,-,TGCAGCGTGGTTGGCCCAGATACGCAGTATTTT,CSVVGPDTQYF